Shown below are 32 T cell receptor beta chains from a single sample sequenced in a study of Graves' ophthalmopathy and Graves' hyperthyroidism. Amplification of TCR beta CDR3 regions used RNA transcripts. Investigators did first-round RT-PCR with HTBI primers, then second-round multiplex PCR. TCRdb reanalysed the multiplex PCR reads using MiXCR and keeps one entry per CDR3 protein. This table has a few hundred thousand distinct CDR3 sequences, roughly 21% appearing once. The source material was peripheral blood. The receptors derive from a young woman with stable Graves' hyperthyroidism.

There are many counts of this clonotype. This sequence joins TRBV2 and TRBJ2-7; 9 bases align to TRBD1. V gave up 4 bases and J gave up 5 bases; unmatched junction bases: 6. The CDR3 loop spans 14 amino acids. Looked up from germline, CDR1 is SNHLY and CDR2 is FYNNEI. The CDR3 protein is CASSADRGANEQYF. The CDR3 bases are TGTGCCAGCAGTGCTGACAGGGGGGCCAACGAGCAGTACTTC. The complete variable domain, with remaining parts taken from reference TRBV2 and TRBJ2-7, reads EPEVTQTPSHQVTQMGQEVILRCVPISNHLYFYWYRQILGQKVEFLVSFYNNEISEKSEIFDDQFSVERPDGSNFTLKIRSTKLEDSAMYFCASSADRGANEQYFGPGTRLTVT.

The V gene is TRBV19, the J gene TRBJ1-1; 10 bases are a match to TRBD1. Per the germline V gene, CDR1 is LNHDA and CDR2 is SQIVND (reference sequence). V lost 5 bases to trimming and J lost 6 bases; unmatched junction nucleotides: 6. This CDR3 contains 14 residues. The CDR3 DNA reads TGTGCCAGTAGTGTGACAGGGGGCTTGGCTGAAGCTTTCTTT. Translation gives CASSVTGGLAEAFF.

The chain carries TRBV6-2 or TRBV6-3 and TRBJ1-2; maybe TRBD1 (5 bases). V lost 7 bases and J 4 bases, leaving 13 bases between the germline ends. The CDR3 is 13 amino acids. Germline CDR1 reads MNHEY; CDR2 reads SVGEGT. CDR3 DNA: TGTGCCAGCACCCTCCCGGGGGGCTATGGCTACACCTTC. This translates into CASTLPGGYGYTF.

This clonotype has a count of ten or more. The V gene is TRBV3-1, the J gene TRBJ2-7; D is perhaps TRBD2 (5 bases). Per the germline V gene, CDR1 is LGHDT and CDR2 is YNNKEL (reference sequence). The CDR3 length is 15 residues. V was trimmed by 0 bases and J by 4 bases, leaving 13 bases between them. CDR3 nucleotides: TGTGCCAGCAGCCAAGATGGGCGGGTAATGTACGAGCAGTACTTC. Its translation is CASSQDGRVMYEQYF.

This clonotype came up once. This sequence joins TRBV6-2 or TRBV6-3 and TRBJ1-1; no definite D call. Trimming cost V 2 bases and J 4 bases, with 8 bases left between them. This CDR3 contains 13 residues. Germline lookup yields CDR1 MNHEY and CDR2 SVGEGT. In DNA form, the CDR3 reads TGTGCCAGCAGTTACAGGGATCGCACTGAAGCTTTCTTT. Translation gives CASSYRDRTEAFF.

The chain couples TRBV28 to TRBJ2-7, with D tentatively TRBD2 (5 bases). Germline assignment: CDR1 MDHEN and CDR2 SYDVKM. This CDR3 has 15 amino acids. Trimming took 5 bases from V and 2 from J, leaving 16 bases between them. CDR3 amino acids: CASSIESRGPYEQYF. CDR3 nucleotide sequence: TGTGCCAGCAGTATCGAAAGTCGGGGTCCCTACGAGCAGTACTTC.

This clonotype has a handful of counts. This chain uses TRBV6-1 with TRBJ1-2, with D tentatively TRBD1 (5 bases). The CDR3 totals 14 residues. Trimming removed 7 bases from V and 0 bases from J, with 12 bases in between. Germline V gene data show CDR1 as MNHNS and CDR2 as SASEGT. The chain's CDR3 is CASNPEGSNYGYTF. CDR3 DNA sequence: TGTGCCAGCAACCCCGAGGGGTCTAACTATGGCTACACCTTC.

This clonotype was detected many times. The J gene is TRBJ2-7, the V gene TRBV2, with 8 bases aligning to TRBD1. This CDR3 contains 12 residues. The germline V gene has CDR1 SNHLY and CDR2 FYNNEI. Unmatched junction bases numbered 4, after V lost 5 bases and J lost 7 bases. As DNA, the CDR3 is TGTGCCAGCAGTAGGACAGGGCGGGAGCAGTACTTC. Translating it yields CASSRTGREQYF.

There are a few counts of this clonotype. V gene TRBV2 combines with J gene TRBJ2-7; no definite D call. Trimming removed 4 bases from V and 1 base from J, with 17 bases in between. The CDR3 totals 16 residues. Germline values: CDR1 SNHLY, CDR2 FYNNEI. CDR3 nucleotides: TGTGCCAGCAGTGGCGGTTTAGGGTCTTTTTCCTACGAGCAGTACTTC. Protein: CASSGGLGSFSYEQYF. The variable domain in full, completed from reference TRBV2 and TRBJ2-7, reads EPEVTQTPSHQVTQMGQEVILRCVPISNHLYFYWYRQILGQKVEFLVSFYNNEISEKSEIFDDQFSVERPDGSNFTLKIRSTKLEDSAMYFCASSGGLGSFSYEQYFGPGTRLTVT.

This clonotype was counted ten times or more. V is TRBV2 and J is TRBJ1-1; no reliable D call. Looked up from germline, CDR1 is SNHLY and CDR2 is FYNNEI. CDR3 length: 12 amino acids. Trimming took 7 bases from V and 6 from J, leaving 12 bases between them. Written as DNA, the CDR3 is TGTGCCAGCATGGGGTCTCGGGCTGAAGCTTTCTTT. This sequence encodes CASMGSRAEAFF.

V usage is TRBV19 and J usage is TRBJ2-5, with D perhaps matching TRBD2 (6 bases). The CDR3 has 13 residues. Trimming cost V 4 bases and J 4 bases, with 10 bases left between them. Germline CDR1 and CDR2: LNHDA and SQIVND (reference sequence). DNA for the CDR3: TGTGCCAGTAGTAGTGGGGGGAGAGAGACCCAGTACTTC. This codes for CASSSGGRETQYF.

This clonotype was observed at least ten times. The V and J genes are TRBV5-1 and TRBJ2-7; D assignment may be TRBD1 or TRBD2 (6 bases each). CDR3 size: 14 residues. Germline lookup yields CDR1 SGHRS and CDR2 YFSETQ. Trimming took off 3 bases at V and 2 bases at J, with 12 bases between the two ends. In DNA, the CDR3 is TGCGCCAGCAGCTCCGGAGGGGGAACCTACGAGCAGTACTTC. Protein product: CASSSGGGTYEQYF. Filled out from reference TRBV5-1 and TRBJ2-7, the complete variable domain reads KAGVTQTPRYLIKTRGQQVTLSCSPISGHRSVSWYQQTPGQGLQFLFEYFSETQRNKGNFPGRFSGRQFSNSRSEMNVSTLELGDSALYLCASSSGGGTYEQYFGPGTRLTVT.

CDR3 amino acids: CATRTQGDVETQYF. CDR3 DNA: TGTGCCACGCGAACGCAGGGGGATGTGGAGACCCAGTACTTC. V and J are TRBV13 and TRBJ2-5; 7 nucleotides match TRBD1. CDR1 and CDR2 (germline): PRHDT, FYEKMQ (reference sequence). J lost 5 bases, V lost 10 bases, and 13 bases had no gene match. The CDR3 is made up of 14 amino acids.

The table lists this clonotype with many counts. V and J are TRBV29-1 and TRBJ1-1; TRBD1 might be the D (5 bases). With 4 bases removed from V and 1 base from J, the gap between germline ends came to 13 bases. CDR1 is SQVTM and CDR2 is ANQGSEA in the germline V gene. This CDR3 has 14 amino acids. The DNA for the CDR3 is TGCAGCGTTGGGGGGGGGACCAAGAACACTGAAGCTTTCTTT. Residues: CSVGGGTKNTEAFF.

The chain joins TRBV20-1 to TRBJ1-1, with 8 bases lining up with TRBD1. V gave up 7 bases and J gave up 0 bases; unmatched junction bases: 10. The CDR3 consists of 15 residues. In germline, CDR1 is DFQATT, CDR2 SNEGSKA (reference sequence). The CDR3 DNA reads TGCAGTGGCGCGCTGACAGGGGCTATGAACACTGAAGCTTTCTTT. Its translation: CSGALTGAMNTEAFF.

This clonotype was picked up many times. J is TRBJ2-7 and V is TRBV7-9; no firm D call. The V gene lost 5 bases and the J gene lost 2 bases, with 13 bases spanning the gap. Per the germline V gene, CDR1 is SEHNR and CDR2 is FQNEAQ (reference sequence). This CDR3 has 14 amino acids. Here the CDR3 DNA reads TGTGCCAGCAGCACTGGATCCTCTACCTACGAGCAGTACTTC. Translation gives CASSTGSSTYEQYF.

V is TRBV10-3 and J is TRBJ2-2, with no clear D. Germline CDR1 ENHRY, CDR2 SYGVKD. V lost 10 bases and J lost 1, with 16 bases in between. CDR3 length equals 15 residues. The CDR3 DNA follows: TGTGCCAGCATGAGCGACACACAGAACACCGGGGAGCTGTTTTTT. Translating it yields CASMSDTQNTGELFF.

This clonotype was detected ten times or more. This chain uses TRBV6-2 or TRBV6-3 with TRBJ2-7; TRBD1 is a possible D gene (6 bases). Per the germline V gene, CDR1 is MNHEY and CDR2 is SVGEGT. This CDR3 is 14 amino acids long. Trimming took off 9 bases at V and 7 bases at J, with 22 bases between the two ends. CDR3 sequence: CASTTGTAVREQYF. CDR3 DNA sequence: TGTGCCAGTACTACAGGGACCGCCGTGAGGGAGCAGTACTTC.

The J gene is TRBJ2-6, the V gene TRBV2; 10 positions agree with TRBD1. The germline gives CDR1 SNHLY, CDR2 FYNNEI. The J segment lost 4 bases and the V segment lost 6 bases, leaving 6 bases of the junction unmatched. The CDR3 loop spans 16 amino acids. CDR3 sequence: CASRTGQGNGANVLTF. In DNA, the CDR3 is TGTGCCAGCAGGACGGGACAGGGGAACGGGGCCAACGTCCTGACTTTC.

The table lists this clonotype with many counts. J is TRBJ2-5 and V is TRBV7-2; 8 bases align to TRBD2. The CDR3 runs 14 residues. Germline V gene sequence: CDR1 SGHTA, CDR2 FQGNSA. V was clipped by 7 bases and J by 5 bases; unmatched bases: 9. The CDR3 spells CASTLGLGRETQYF. Here the CDR3 DNA reads TGTGCCAGCACCCTGGGACTAGGACGCGAGACCCAGTACTTC. Full variable domain (outside the CDR3, taken from reference TRBV7-2 and TRBJ2-5): GAGVSQSPSNKVTEKGKDVELRCDPISGHTALYWYRQSLGQGLEFLIYFQGNSAPDKSGLPSDRFSAERTGGSVSTLTIQRTQQEDSAVYLCASTLGLGRETQYFGPGTRLLVL.

The chain uses TRBV28 and TRBJ2-5; 10 bases are shared with TRBD2. The CDR3 sequence is 15 residues long. CDR1 and CDR2 from the germline V gene are MDHEN and SYDVKM. V trimming: 8 bases; J trimming: 5 bases; junction bases outside the gene matches: 11. CDR3 nucleotides: TGTGCCAGCGCCCGGACTAGCGGAGGAGAGGAGACCCAGTACTTC. This translates into CASARTSGGEETQYF.

This chain uses TRBV18 with TRBJ1-5; D gene uncertain. In germline, CDR1 is KGHSH, CDR2 LQKENI. The CDR3 extends over 15 amino acids. V was clipped by 6 bases and J by 0 bases, with 12 bases between them. The CDR3 nucleotides are TGTGCCAGCTCCCCCGCAGGTGATAGCAATCAGCCCCAGCATTTT. Translation gives CASSPAGDSNQPQHF.

In this sample, this clonotype turned up many times. J is TRBJ2-7 and V is TRBV14; D gene unclear. Trimming removed 0 bases at V and 9 bases at J, with 6 bases between. Germline loops: CDR1 SGHDN, CDR2 FVKESK. The CDR3 covers 11 residues. The CDR3 nucleotides read TGTGCCAGCAGCCAAGATCTGGGGCAGTACTTC. Protein: CASSQDLGQYF.

This clonotype was detected many times. The CDR3 nucleotides are TGCGCCAGCAGCCAAGATTACAGGGGGCAGCTGACGACCCAGTACTTC. Its protein product is CASSQDYRGQLTTQYF. This chain connects TRBV4-1 to TRBJ2-5, with TRBD1 matching 9 bases. CDR3 length equals 16 residues. Germline assignment: CDR1 MGHRA and CDR2 YSYEKL. After removal of 0 bases from V and 7 bases from J, the junction contained 9 bases not matched to a gene.

This clonotype was recorded at least ten times. The rearrangement links TRBV5-1 to TRBJ2-2; D may be TRBD2 (5 bases). CDR3 length equals 16 residues. Germline V gives CDR1 SGHRS, CDR2 YFSETQ. V was trimmed by 4 bases and J by 0 bases, leaving 13 bases between them. CDR3 sequence: CASSGGGGANTGELFF. As DNA, the CDR3 is TGCGCCAGCAGCGGCGGTGGAGGCGCGAACACCGGGGAGCTGTTTTTT.

This clonotype occurred many times. This chain links TRBV15 with TRBJ2-3; D is unclear. Trimming took 0 bases from V and 6 from J, leaving 7 bases between them. The CDR3 runs to 13 residues. In germline, CDR1 is LNHNV, CDR2 YYDKDF (reference sequence). In DNA form, the CDR3 reads TGTGCCACCAGCAGAGATAGGGTCGATACGCAGTATTTT. Translated, it gives CATSRDRVDTQYF. Full variable domain (missing parts from reference TRBV15 and TRBJ2-3): DAMVIQNPRYQVTQFGKPVTLSCSQTLNHNVMYWYQQKSSQAPKLLFHYYDKDFNNEADTPDNFQSRRPNTSFCFLDIRSPGLGDTAMYLCATSRDRVDTQYFGPGTRLTVL.

V gene TRBV28 combines with J gene TRBJ2-7; maybe TRBD1 (6 bases). The germline CDR1 and CDR2 sequences are MDHEN and SYDVKM. V was pared by 5 bases and J by 2 bases, with 16 bases between. This CDR3 region has 15 residues. The CDR3 is CASSPGWQGPYEQYF. The CDR3 coding sequence is TGTGCCAGCAGTCCGGGCTGGCAGGGGCCCTACGAGCAGTACTTC.

The V gene is TRBV20-1, the J gene TRBJ1-5; D is unresolved. Trimming removed 0 bases from V and 0 bases from J, with 12 bases in between. The germline V gene has CDR1 DFQATT and CDR2 SNEGSKA (reference sequence). The length of the CDR3 is 16 residues. The chain's CDR3 is CSARDVGLYSNQPQHF. The CDR3 DNA sequence: TGCAGTGCTAGAGATGTGGGCCTCTATAGCAATCAGCCCCAGCATTTT.

This clonotype was counted many times. V and J are TRBV6-4 and TRBJ1-2, with 9 bases identical to TRBD1. The CDR3 contains 16 residues. J was trimmed by 3 bases and V by 2 bases; bases with no gene match: 7. Germline CDR1 reads MRHNA; CDR2 reads SNTAGT. The CDR3 is CASSDAGQGWDYGYTF. The CDR3 DNA follows: TGTGCCAGCAGTGACGCGGGACAGGGCTGGGACTATGGCTACACCTTC.

This clonotype was recorded at least ten times. The chain couples TRBV6-5 to TRBJ2-5; TRBD2 agrees at 13 bases. Trimming at V came to 4 bases and at J to 4 bases, leaving 0 bases not matched to a gene. Germline values: CDR1 MNHEY, CDR2 SVGAGI. CDR3 length: 14 residues. The CDR3 DNA reads TGTGCCAGCAGTTGGACTAGCGGGAGAGAGACCCAGTACTTC. It is translated as CASSWTSGRETQYF.

This clonotype has just a few counts. V usage is TRBV7-2 and J usage is TRBJ2-2; D remains ambiguous. This CDR3 spans 15 amino acids. Trimming removed 1 base from V and 2 bases from J, with 8 bases in between. The germline gives CDR1 SGHTA, CDR2 FQGNSA. CDR3 sequence reads: CASSLGNRNTGELFF. The CDR3 DNA reads as TGTGCCAGCAGCTTAGGCAACAGAAACACCGGGGAGCTGTTTTTT. Based on the CDR3 plus reference TRBV7-2 and TRBJ2-2, the full variable domain is GAGVSQSPSNKVTEKGKDVELRCDPISGHTALYWYRQSLGQGLEFLIYFQGNSAPDKSGLPSDRFSAERTGGSVSTLTIQRTQQEDSAVYLCASSLGNRNTGELFFGEGSRLTVL.

This clonotype was counted many times. This chain links TRBV6-1 with TRBJ1-5; the D is unclear. The CDR3 is 16 residues long. Trimming pared 1 base from V and 2 bases from J, leaving 12 bases between. CDR1 and CDR2 (germline): MNHNS, SASEGT. CDR3 region: CASSEGGRNGNQPQHF. The CDR3 DNA sequence: TGTGCCAGCAGTGAAGGAGGGAGGAACGGCAATCAGCCCCAGCATTTT.